The 26 T cell receptor beta chains below were found in one sample sequenced in a study of T cell responses to AZD1222 COVID-19 vaccine. TCRdb's copy holds only in-frame clones and misses some; the assay was immunoSEQ multiplex PCR. The repertoire holds roughly 120,000 clones, with more than 80% as singletons. The source was peripheral blood, collected 28 days after the second dose of the MenACWY control vaccine. Source of these receptors: an adult who received the MenACWY meningococcal vaccine as a control.

V is TRBV20-1 and J is TRBJ1-5; 8 bases agree with TRBD1. The CDR3 has 14 residues. CDR1 and CDR2 from the germline V gene are DFQATT and SNEGSKA (reference sequence). The trim removed 3 bases at V and 3 bases at J, leaving 4 bases unmatched. CDR3 DNA sequence: TGCAGTGCTAGTAGGACAGGGACCAATCAGCCCCAGCATTTT. This encodes CSASRTGTNQPQHF.

This chain joins TRBV7-2 and TRBJ2-7; D not resolved. V was shortened by 5 bases and J by 5 bases, with 13 bases between the two germline ends. Germline V gene data show CDR1 as SGHTA and CDR2 as FQGNSA. The CDR3 length is 13 residues. The CDR3 DNA follows: TGTGCCAGCAGCCCCTACCACCGGGACGAGCAGTACTTC. Its translation is CASSPYHRDEQYF.

This clone showed up just once. The chain uses TRBV12-3 or TRBV12-4 and TRBJ2-1; D remains ambiguous. Trimming left V 6 bases short and J 5 bases short, with 8 bases between. The CDR3 extends over 12 amino acids. DNA of the CDR3: TGTGCCAGCAGCCGTCTAGACAATGAGCAGTTCTTC. This encodes CASSRLDNEQFF.

The chain uses TRBV3-1 (or the pseudogene TRBV3-2) and TRBJ1-2; possibly TRBD1 for D (5 bases). Per the germline V gene, CDR1 is LGHDT and CDR2 is YNNKEL (reference sequence). Trimming removed 5 bases at V and 0 bases at J, with 10 bases between. This CDR3 has 14 amino acids. CDR3 DNA sequence: TGTGCCAGCAGCAGGGACGGGTCTAACTATGGCTACACCTTC. Amino acid sequence: CASSRDGSNYGYTF.

This clone was counted once. This chain joins TRBV24-1 and TRBJ2-3; D unresolved. The length of the CDR3 is 14 residues. Germline V gene lookup returns CDR1 KGHDR and CDR2 SFDVKD. Trimming pared 7 bases from V and 6 bases from J, leaving 16 bases between. The CDR3 DNA reads as TGTGCCACCAGGGCCGGGCCTCCGTGGGATACGCAGTATTTT. Protein: CATRAGPPWDTQYF.

V usage is TRBV6-2 or TRBV6-3 and J usage is TRBJ1-6, with 9 nucleotides matching TRBD1. Germline V gene data show CDR1 as MNHEY and CDR2 as SVGEGT. The CDR3 length is 16 residues. V lost 5 bases and J lost 9; bases outside the gene matches: 11. The CDR3 loop is CASSRQGEIVGSPLHF. For the CDR3, the DNA is TGTGCCAGCAGTAGACAGGGGGAAATTGTTGGTTCACCCCTCCACTTT.

The V and J genes are TRBV6-2 or TRBV6-3 and TRBJ1-5, with D perhaps TRBD1 (6 bases). V was pared by 4 bases and J by 0 bases, with 16 bases between. This CDR3 is built from 17 residues. Germline V gives CDR1 MNHEY, CDR2 SVGEGT. CDR3 residues: CASSSRPSGVSNQPQHF. The CDR3 nucleotides read TGTGCCAGCAGTTCCCGTCCTTCAGGGGTTAGCAATCAGCCCCAGCATTTT.

The CDR3 DNA sequence: TGCGCCAGCAGAGCCCAGGGGGCCAACATTCAGTACTTC. Translation gives CASRAQGANIQYF. The chain couples TRBV10-2 to TRBJ2-4; TRBD1 matches at 8 bases. Looked up from germline, CDR1 is WSHSY and CDR2 is SAAADI. V lost 6 bases and J lost 7; bases outside the gene matches: 5. The CDR3 has 13 amino acids.

The rearrangement links TRBV6-5 to TRBJ1-4; TRBD1 matches 10 bases. Germline CDR1 is MNHEY and CDR2 is SVGAGI. Trimming at V came to 2 bases and at J to 8 bases, leaving 5 bases not matched to a gene. The CDR3 length is 15 residues. CDR3: CASSYAGTGEEKLFF. The CDR3 DNA sequence: TGTGCCAGCAGTTACGCGGGGACAGGGGAAGAAAAACTGTTTTTT.

V usage is TRBV2 and J usage is TRBJ2-3; TRBD1 or TRBD2 may be the D gene (5 bases each). The germline V and J ends were trimmed by 7 bases and 0 bases, with 11 bases remaining between them. CDR1 and CDR2 from the germline V gene are SNHLY and FYNNEI. The CDR3 is 14 residues long. CDR3 DNA sequence: TGTGCCAGCACAGAGGGGAGAAGCACAGATACGCAGTATTTT. This codes for CASTEGRSTDTQYF.

The chain uses TRBV5-6 and TRBJ1-2; D perhaps matches TRBD1 (6 bases). This CDR3 region has 13 residues. Trimming took off 2 bases at V and 2 bases at J, with 7 bases between the two ends. The V gene's germline CDR1 is SGHDT and CDR2 YYEEEE. This CDR3 is CASSFTGNYGYTF. The CDR3 DNA reads as TGTGCCAGCAGCTTCACAGGGAACTATGGCTACACCTTC.

The V gene is TRBV24-1, the J gene TRBJ2-1, with TRBD1 as a possible D gene (5 bases). The CDR3 totals 14 residues. Germline lookup yields CDR1 KGHDR and CDR2 SFDVKD. The V end lost 7 bases, the J end lost 9 bases, and 18 bases lay between the germline ends. Here the CDR3 DNA reads TGTGCCACCAGCCCCACAGGCCCGGGTGGTGAGCAGTTCTTC. Amino acids: CATSPTGPGGEQFF.

Remarks on this clone: A read error may account for a junction end that differs from germline. This chain uses TRBV6-5 with TRBJ2-2; 11 bases align to TRBD1. Germline V gene sequence: CDR1 MNHEY, CDR2 SVGAGI. The CDR3 has 15 amino acids. The chain's CDR3 is CASIGQGAKTGELFF. CDR3 DNA sequence: TGTGCCAGCATCGGACAGGGGGCGAAAACCGGGGAGCTGTTTTTT.

The chain uses TRBV25-1 and TRBJ2-5; 13 bases are a match to TRBD2. CDR3 size: 14 residues. Germline V gene data show CDR1 as MGHDK and CDR2 as SYGVNS. J gave up 5 bases and V 6 bases, and 3 bases lay outside the gene matches. CDR3 DNA sequence: TGTGCCAGCAGGGGACTAGCGGGGTGGGAGACCCAGTACTTC. Protein product: CASRGLAGWETQYF.

The chain is built from TRBV13 and TRBJ2-2, with D maybe TRBD1 (5 bases). This CDR3 is 14 amino acids long. V was clipped by 5 bases and J by 1 base, with 8 bases between them. Per the germline V gene, CDR1 is PRHDT and CDR2 is FYEKMQ (reference sequence). The CDR3 region has the DNA TGTGCCAGCAGCCCCGGACAGAACACCGGGGAGCTGTTTTTT. Its protein is CASSPGQNTGELFF. Based on the CDR3 plus reference TRBV13 and TRBJ2-2, the full variable domain is AAGVIQSPRHLIKEKRETATLKCYPIPRHDTVYWYQQGPGQDPQFLISFYEKMQSDKGSIPDRFSAQQFSDYHSELNMSSLELGDSALYFCASSPGQNTGELFFGEGSRLTVL.

Concerning this clone: The sample carries other DNA sequences with the same CDR3. The chain combines TRBV2 with TRBJ1-5, with 7 nucleotides matching TRBD1. The CDR3 loop spans 14 amino acids. The germline gives CDR1 SNHLY, CDR2 FYNNEI. Unmatched junction bases numbered 5, after V lost 3 bases and J lost 6 bases. Here the CDR3 reads CASSEWQGVQPQHF. DNA for the CDR3: TGTGCCAGCAGTGAGTGGCAGGGGGTTCAGCCCCAGCATTTT.

V gene TRBV19 combines with J gene TRBJ1-2; no firm D call. This CDR3 is built from 13 residues. The germline V gene encodes CDR1 LNHDA and CDR2 SQIVND (reference sequence). Trimming cost V 5 bases and J 6 bases, with 13 bases left between them. The chain's CDR3 is CASSLGGGNGYTF. The CDR3 nucleotides are TGTGCCAGTAGTTTAGGCGGAGGGAATGGCTACACCTTC.

This clone was picked up a small number of times. The chain is built from TRBV14 and TRBJ1-2; D uncertain. V lost 2 bases and J lost 4, with 14 bases in between. This CDR3 is 15 amino acids long. CDR1 and CDR2 (germline): SGHDN, FVKESK. CDR3 loop: CASSQFSQPSYGYTF. The CDR3 bases are TGTGCCAGCAGCCAATTTTCTCAGCCCAGCTATGGCTACACCTTC. Based on the CDR3 plus reference TRBV14 and TRBJ1-2, the full variable domain is EAGVTQFPSHSVIEKGQTVTLRCDPISGHDNLYWYRRVMGKEIKFLLHFVKESKQDESGMPNNRFLAERTGGTYSTLKVQPAELEDSGVYFCASSQFSQPSYGYTFGSGTRLTVV.

The genes are TRBV15 and TRBJ2-2; TRBD2 aligns across 8 bases. The CDR3 totals 17 residues. Germline V CDR1 and CDR2: LNHNV, YYDKDF (reference sequence). With V trimmed by 2 bases and J by 1 base, 6 bases remained unmatched. The CDR3 sequence: CATSRFGGGLNTGELFF. The CDR3 bases are TGTGCCACCAGCAGATTCGGCGGGGGGCTGAACACCGGGGAGCTGTTTTTT.

The genes are TRBV29-1 and TRBJ2-4; 8 bases fit TRBD2. The CDR3 is 17 residues long. J was trimmed by 5 bases and V by 6 bases; bases with no gene match: 18. The germline gives CDR1 SQVTM, CDR2 ANQGSEA. CDR3 residues: CSVLGGRPSLFENIQYF. The DNA for the CDR3 is TGCAGCGTACTAGGCGGGAGGCCGTCTTTATTCGAAAACATTCAGTACTTC.

This chain links TRBV7-2 with TRBJ1-5; possibly TRBD1 for D (6 bases). The CDR3 sequence is 12 residues long. The ends were cut back, 3 bases at V and 7 bases at J, with 7 bases in the middle. Looked up from germline, CDR1 is SGHTA and CDR2 is FQGNSA. CDR3: CASSFDRQPQHF. CDR3 in DNA: TGTGCCAGCAGCTTCGACAGGCAGCCCCAGCATTTT.

The CDR3 is CASSITTSGYNEQFF. DNA for the CDR3: TGTGCCAGTAGTATCACTACTAGCGGCTACAATGAGCAGTTCTTC. This chain links TRBV19 with TRBJ2-1, with TRBD2 identical over 8 bases. Per the germline V gene, CDR1 is LNHDA and CDR2 is SQIVND (reference sequence). The J segment lost 3 bases and the V segment lost 3 bases, leaving 4 bases of the junction unmatched. The CDR3 length is 15 residues.

The CDR3 protein is CARKGDSPYEQYV. The DNA of the CDR3 is TGTGCCAGGAAGGGGGACAGTCCCTACGAGCAGTACGTC. The chain recombines TRBV19 with TRBJ2-7, with TRBD1 identical over 7 bases. The V gene end was trimmed by 9 bases and the J gene end by 2 bases; junction bases not matched to a gene: 7. The CDR3 totals 13 residues. Germline assignment: CDR1 LNHDA and CDR2 SQIVND (reference sequence).

V is TRBV18 and J is TRBJ2-5; D not resolved. CDR1 and CDR2 (germline): KGHSH, LQKENI. The CDR3 extends over 12 amino acids. V lost 6 bases to trimming and J lost 2 bases, with 7 bases between them. CDR3 sequence: CASSVRQETQYF. The CDR3 DNA reads as TGTGCCAGCTCGGTCCGTCAAGAGACCCAGTACTTC.

This clone was detected only once. The chain joins TRBV15 to TRBJ2-1; D is unclear. The CDR3 runs 15 residues. Trimming shortened V by 5 bases and J by 0 bases, and 11 bases separated the two germline ends. Germline assignment: CDR1 LNHNV and CDR2 YYDKDF (reference sequence). The CDR3 bases are TGTGCCACCAGCCGTGTGGAGAGCTCCTACAATGAGCAGTTCTTC. As protein: CATSRVESSYNEQFF.

The chain uses TRBV7-8 and TRBJ1-3; D is uncertain. CDR3 length: 17 amino acids. V lost 1 base, J lost 0 bases, and 13 bases lay in between. Germline CDR1 and CDR2: SGHVS and FQNEAQ. The CDR3 loop reads CASSLEGRMNSGNTIYF. CDR3 nucleotide sequence: TGTGCCAGCAGCTTAGAGGGCAGAATGAACTCTGGAAACACCATATATTTT.